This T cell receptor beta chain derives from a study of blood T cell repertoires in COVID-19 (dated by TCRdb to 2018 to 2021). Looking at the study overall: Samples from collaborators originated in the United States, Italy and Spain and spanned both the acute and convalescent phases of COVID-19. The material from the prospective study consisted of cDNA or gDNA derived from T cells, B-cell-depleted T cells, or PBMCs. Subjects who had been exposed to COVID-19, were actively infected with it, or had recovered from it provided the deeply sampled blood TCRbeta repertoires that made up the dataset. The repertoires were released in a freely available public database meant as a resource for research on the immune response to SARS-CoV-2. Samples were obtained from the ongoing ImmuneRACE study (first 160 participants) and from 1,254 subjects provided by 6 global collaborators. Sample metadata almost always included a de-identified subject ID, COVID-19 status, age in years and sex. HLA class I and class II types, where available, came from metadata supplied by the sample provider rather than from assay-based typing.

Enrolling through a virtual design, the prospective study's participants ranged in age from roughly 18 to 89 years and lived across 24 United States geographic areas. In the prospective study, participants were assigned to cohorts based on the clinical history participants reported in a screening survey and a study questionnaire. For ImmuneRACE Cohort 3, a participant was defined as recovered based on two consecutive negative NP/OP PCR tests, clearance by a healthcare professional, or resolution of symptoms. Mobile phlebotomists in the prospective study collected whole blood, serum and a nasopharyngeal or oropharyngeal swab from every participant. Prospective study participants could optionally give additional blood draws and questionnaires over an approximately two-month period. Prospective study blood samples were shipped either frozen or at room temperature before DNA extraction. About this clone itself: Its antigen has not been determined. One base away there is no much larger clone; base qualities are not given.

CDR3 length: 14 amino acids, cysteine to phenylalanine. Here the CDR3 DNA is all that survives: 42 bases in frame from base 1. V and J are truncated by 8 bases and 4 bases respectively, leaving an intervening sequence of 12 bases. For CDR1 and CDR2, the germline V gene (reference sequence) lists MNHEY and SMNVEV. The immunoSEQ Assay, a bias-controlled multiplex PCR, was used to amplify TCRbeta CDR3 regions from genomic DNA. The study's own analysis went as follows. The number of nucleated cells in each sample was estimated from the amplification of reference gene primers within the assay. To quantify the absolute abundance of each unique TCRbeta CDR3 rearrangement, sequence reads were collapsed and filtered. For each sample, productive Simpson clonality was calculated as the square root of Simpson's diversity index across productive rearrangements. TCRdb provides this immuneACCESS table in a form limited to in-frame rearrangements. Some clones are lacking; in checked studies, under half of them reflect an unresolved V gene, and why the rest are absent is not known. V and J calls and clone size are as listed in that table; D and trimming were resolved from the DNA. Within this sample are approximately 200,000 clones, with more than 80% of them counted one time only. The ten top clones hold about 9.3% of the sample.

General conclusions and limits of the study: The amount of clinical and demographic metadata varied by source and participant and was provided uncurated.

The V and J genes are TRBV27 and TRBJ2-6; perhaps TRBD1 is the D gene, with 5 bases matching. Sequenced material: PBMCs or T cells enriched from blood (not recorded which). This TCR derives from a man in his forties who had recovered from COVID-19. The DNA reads TGTGCCAGCGGGGCGTTGACCGGGGCCAACGTCCTGACTTTC. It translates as CASGALTGANVLTF.